The TCR beta chain described here comes from a study of cytomegalovirus exposure and HLA in healthy donors. Looking at the study overall: A prior analysis found 117 million unique TCR beta sequences from roughly 180 million T cells.

The PCR had 60 Vbeta and 13 Jbeta primers. TCRdb's table, derived via immunoSEQ multiplex PCR, lists solely in-frame clones and lacks some. In the table there are 200,000 or so clones, around 83% of which are singletons. CDR3 length: 15 amino acids. The germline V and J ends were trimmed by 3 bases and 3 bases, with 14 bases remaining between them. In germline, CDR1 is KGHSH, CDR2 LQKENI. The rearrangement uses TRBV18 and TRBJ1-1; perhaps TRBD1 as D (5 bases). The sequence was obtained from a woman between 50 and 59 years old in good health and CMV-seropositive. Sequenced: PBMCs. CDR3 DNA sequence: TGTGCCAGCTCACCGGGTATGGGGCTTGACACTGAAGCTTTCTTT. Its translation is CASSPGMGLDTEAFF.